One and the same sample provided the 10 T cell receptor beta chains below, sequenced in a study of T cell responses to AZD1222 COVID-19 vaccine. Using immunoSEQ multiplex PCR, the repertoire was profiled, and TCRdb retains in-frame clones only, with some absent. The repertoire holds around 140,000 clones, over 85% seen once, with roughly 5% in the top ten. The starting material was peripheral blood, obtained on day 0 of AZD1222 vaccination. These receptors all come from an adult in good health.

The rearrangement uses TRBV19 and TRBJ1-2; D gene ambiguous. From germline, CDR1 is LNHDA and CDR2 SQIVND (reference sequence). Trimming stripped 1 base from V and 8 bases from J, with 17 bases between. The CDR3 covers 15 residues. The CDR3 nucleotides are TGTGCCAGTAGTATAGTGGAATCGAGGACTGGGGGCTACACCTTC. Residues: CASSIVESRTGGYTF. Full variable domain (missing parts from reference TRBV19 and TRBJ1-2): DGGITQSPKYLFRKEGQNVTLSCEQNLNHDAMYWYRQDPGQGLRLIYYSQIVNDFQKGDIAEGYSVSREKKESFPLTVTSAQKNPTAFYLCASSIVESRTGGYTFGSGTRLTVV.

V gene TRBV2 combines with J gene TRBJ2-7; TRBD1 or TRBD2 may be the D gene (5 bases each). The V and J ends lost 4 bases and 3 bases respectively, with 13 bases between them. The CDR3 is made up of 14 amino acids. In germline, CDR1 is SNHLY, CDR2 FYNNEI. CDR3 in amino acids: CASSVGTGFYEQYF. The CDR3 DNA reads as TGTGCCAGCAGTGTTGGGACGGGATTCTACGAGCAGTACTTC.

The gene calls are TRBV9 and TRBJ2-2; 8 nucleotides align to TRBD2. Trimming took 4 bases from V and 2 from J; bases not matched to a gene: 4. CDR3 length: 15 residues. Germline CDR1 reads SGDLS; CDR2 reads YYNGEE. The CDR3 DNA is TGTGCCAGCAGCCTTAGCGGGGCTAACACCGGGGAGCTGTTTTTT. It translates to CASSLSGANTGELFF. The complete variable domain, with remaining parts taken from reference TRBV9 and TRBJ2-2, reads DSGVTQTPKHLITATGQRVTLRCSPRSGDLSVYWYQQSLDQGLQFLIQYYNGEERAKGNILERFSAQQFPDLHSELNLSSLELGDSALYFCASSLSGANTGELFFGEGSRLTVL.

This clone was seen a single time. The V call is TRBV15, the J call TRBJ1-5; a possible D gene is TRBD1 (6 bases). Germline V gene sequence: CDR1 LNHNV, CDR2 YYDKDF (reference sequence). With 5 bases removed from V and 6 bases from J, the gap between germline ends came to 14 bases. This CDR3 region has 14 residues. CDR3 DNA: TGTGCCACCAGCGCACAGGGTCGCGGTCAGCCCCAGCATTTT. Residues: CATSAQGRGQPQHF.

This chain links TRBV6-5 with TRBJ1-2, with D tentatively TRBD1 (5 bases). Trimming removed 5 bases from V and 2 bases from J, with 15 bases in between. Germline CDR1 and CDR2: MNHEY and SVGAGI. CDR3 length equals 15 residues. Here the CDR3 reads CASSPDWGLNYGYTF. CDR3 sequence (DNA): TGTGCCAGCAGTCCCGACTGGGGGTTGAACTATGGCTACACCTTC.

Here the CDR3 reads CASIVGGASYNEQFF. The CDR3 nucleotides read TGTGCCAGCATTGTAGGAGGGGCTAGCTACAATGAGCAGTTCTTC. The V gene is TRBV6-5, the J gene TRBJ2-1, with TRBD2 as a possible D gene (6 bases). Germline V lookup: CDR1 MNHEY, CDR2 SVGAGI. The CDR3 is 15 residues long. Trimming left V 7 bases short and J 3 bases short, with 16 bases between.

The chain recombines TRBV2 with TRBJ2-5; 13 bases map to TRBD2. In germline, CDR1 is SNHLY, CDR2 FYNNEI. The CDR3 is 14 residues long. The V gene end was trimmed by 10 bases and the J gene end by 4 bases; junction bases not matched to a gene: 6. CDR3 sequence reads: CATSTSGGRETQYF. The CDR3 coding sequence is TGTGCCACGTCGACTAGCGGGGGGCGAGAGACCCAGTACTTC.

DNA for the CDR3: TGTGCCAGCAGCCACCGACAGGGAATAAGTGAAAAACTGTTTTTT. Residues: CASSHRQGISEKLFF. The chain couples TRBV28 to TRBJ1-4, with TRBD1 matching 7 bases. The CDR3 has 15 residues. The germline V gene has CDR1 MDHEN and CDR2 SYDVKM. The J segment lost 7 bases and the V segment lost 6 bases, leaving 11 bases of the junction unmatched.

This sequence joins TRBV7-9 and TRBJ1-4, with a tentative D call TRBD1 (5 bases). The germline V and J ends were trimmed by 3 bases and 6 bases, with 11 bases remaining between them. Germline lookup yields CDR1 SEHNR and CDR2 FQNEAQ (reference sequence). The length of the CDR3 is 14 residues. CDR3 sequence (DNA): TGTGCCAGCAGCTTCGGGGGGTTTGATGAAAAACTGTTTTTT. This codes for CASSFGGFDEKLFF.

The rearrangement links TRBV6-5 to TRBJ2-1, with D possibly being TRBD1 or TRBD2 (6 bases each). The germline V gene encodes CDR1 MNHEY and CDR2 SVGAGI. The V end lost 7 bases, the J end lost 6 bases, and 19 bases lay between the germline ends. This CDR3 contains 15 residues. In DNA, the CDR3 is TGTGCCAGCATCCCCCTGGGGGGCCTCTTCAATGAGCAGTTCTTC. Translating gives CASIPLGGLFNEQFF.